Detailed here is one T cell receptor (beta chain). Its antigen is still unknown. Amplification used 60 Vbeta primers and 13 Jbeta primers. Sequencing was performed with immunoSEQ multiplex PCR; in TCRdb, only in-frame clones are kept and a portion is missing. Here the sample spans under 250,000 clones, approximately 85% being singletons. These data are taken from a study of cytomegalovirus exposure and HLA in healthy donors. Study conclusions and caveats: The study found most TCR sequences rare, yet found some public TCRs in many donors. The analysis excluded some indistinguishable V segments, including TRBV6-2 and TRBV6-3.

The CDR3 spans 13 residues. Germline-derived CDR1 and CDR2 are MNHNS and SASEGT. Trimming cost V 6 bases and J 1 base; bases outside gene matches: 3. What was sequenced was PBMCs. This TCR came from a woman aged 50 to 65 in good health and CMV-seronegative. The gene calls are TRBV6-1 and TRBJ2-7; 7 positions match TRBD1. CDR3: CASRLQGSYEQYF. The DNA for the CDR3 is TGTGCCAGCAGGCTACAGGGGTCCTACGAGCAGTACTTC.